These 20 T cell receptor beta chains share one sample of origin, sequenced in a study of vaccination and CD4 T cells after COVID-19. For these TCRs, the target antigens are not known. Documented treatment: approximately 9-day PBMC culture with coronavirus spike peptide pools or control peptides (ViraFEST assay). With the Oncomine TCR Beta short-read assay, DNA from cultured CD4+ T cells was sequenced. Using its own MiXCR run on the PCR reads, TCRdb lists one record per CDR3 protein. The sample holds roughly 17,000 distinct CDR3 sequences, roughly 65% seen once. Sequencing was performed on CD4+ T cells from blood, cultured in vitro. These receptors all come from a human donor who had recovered from COVID-19.

The gene calls are TRBV5-5 and TRBJ1-2; TRBD1 is a possible D gene (5 bases). With 2 bases removed from V and 3 bases from J, the gap between germline ends came to 8 bases. This CDR3 has 13 residues. Germline CDR1 reads SGHKS; CDR2 reads YYEKEE (reference sequence). CDR3 region: CASSFQGDYGYTF. CDR3 nucleotides: TGTGCCAGCAGCTTCCAAGGGGACTATGGCTACACCTTC.

This clonotype was observed a few times. The V and J genes are TRBV20-1 and TRBJ2-1, with D possibly being TRBD1 (6 bases). The CDR3 has 16 amino acids. Trimming pared 4 bases from V and 3 bases from J, leaving 19 bases between. Germline-derived CDR1 and CDR2 are DFQATT and SNEGSKA (reference sequence). Here the CDR3 reads CSATQRGTPFYNEQFF. CDR3 sequence (DNA): TGCAGTGCTACCCAAAGGGGGACACCTTTCTACAATGAGCAGTTCTTC.

The V gene is TRBV7-3, the J gene TRBJ2-1, with 8 bases aligning to TRBD2. Germline CDR1 reads SGHTA; CDR2 reads FQGTGA. Trimming cost V 5 bases and J 7 bases; bases outside gene matches: 7. This CDR3 region has 14 residues. The CDR3 DNA reads TGTGCCAGCAGCCAGTTCGCGGGAGGTAATGAGCAGTTCTTC. Its protein product is CASSQFAGGNEQFF.

The chain joins TRBV28 to TRBJ1-1, with a tentative D call TRBD1 (5 bases). The CDR3 sequence is 12 residues long. V was trimmed by 7 bases and J by 2 bases, leaving 8 bases between them. Per germline, CDR1 MDHEN and CDR2 SYDVKM. The CDR3 DNA is TGTGCCAGCATGGGGGGTAACACTGAAGCTTTCTTT. Its translation is CASMGGNTEAFF.

This clonotype has a handful of counts. V is TRBV15 and J is TRBJ1-2, with 8 nucleotides matching TRBD1. V lost 2 bases, J lost 4 bases, and 3 bases stayed unmatched. This CDR3 contains 14 residues. Per germline, CDR1 LNHNV and CDR2 YYDKDF (reference sequence). CDR3 protein: CATSRTDRGYGYTF. The CDR3 DNA is TGTGCCACCAGCAGAACAGACAGGGGCTATGGCTACACCTTC.

V and J are TRBV20-1 and TRBJ1-5; a possible D gene is TRBD1 (6 bases). Trimming shortened V by 5 bases and J by 4 bases, and 12 bases separated the two germline ends. CDR1 and CDR2 (germline): DFQATT, SNEGSKA (reference sequence). This CDR3 has 13 amino acids. The CDR3 loop is CSAPGVGNQPQHF. In DNA form, the CDR3 reads TGCAGTGCTCCAGGGGTTGGGAATCAGCCCCAGCATTTT.

The sample holds one count of this clonotype. The V call is TRBV27, the J call TRBJ1-1; no firm D call. Germline CDR1 is MNHEY and CDR2 is SMNVEV (reference sequence). The CDR3 length is 15 residues. Trimming stripped 0 bases from V and 11 bases from J, with 19 bases between. The CDR3 DNA follows: TGTGCCAGCAGTTTATCCCCTAAGCGACCAGGAAGGGCTTTCTTT. It yields the protein CASSLSPKRPGRAFF.

This chain joins TRBV24-1 and TRBJ1-3; D uncertain. The V and J ends lost 9 bases and 0 bases respectively, with 11 bases between them. Germline V lookup: CDR1 KGHDR, CDR2 SFDVKD. The CDR3 covers 14 residues. The CDR3 nucleotides are TGTGCCACCGCCCCCGGGTCCTCTGGAAACACCATATATTTT. As protein: CATAPGSSGNTIYF.

CDR3 sequence reads: CASSPLWISSYEQYF. CDR3 bases: TGTGCCAGCAGCCCGCTCTGGATTAGCTCCTACGAGCAGTACTTC. The J gene is TRBJ2-7, the V gene TRBV11-2; D ambiguous. Per the germline V gene, CDR1 is SGHAT and CDR2 is FQNNGV. CDR3 length: 15 residues. Trimming took 5 bases from V and 0 from J, leaving 14 bases between them.

CDR3 nucleotides: TGTGCCAGCAGCCAACTAGCGGGAGGCCAAGGGTCGACCCAGTACTTC. This translates into CASSQLAGGQGSTQYF. The chain is built from TRBV2 and TRBJ2-5; 12 bases agree with TRBD2. CDR3 length: 16 amino acids. Germline values: CDR1 SNHLY, CDR2 FYNNEI. The V gene end was trimmed by 6 bases and the J gene end by 7 bases; junction bases not matched to a gene: 12.

The chain links TRBV5-6 to TRBJ2-2, with TRBD1 identical over 10 bases. The length of the CDR3 is 15 residues. Trimming at V came to 4 bases and at J to 4 bases, leaving 4 bases not matched to a gene. CDR1 is SGHDT and CDR2 is YYEEEE in the germline V gene. CDR3 in DNA: TGTGCCAGCAGCCGCGACAGGGGGCGCACCGGGGAGCTGTTTTTT. Protein product: CASSRDRGRTGELFF. Complete variable domain (other parts from reference TRBV5-6 and TRBJ2-2): DAGVTQSPTHLIKTRGQQVTLRCSPKSGHDTVSWYQQALGQGPQFIFQYYEEEERQRGNFPDRFSGHQFPNYSSELNVNALLLGDSALYLCASSRDRGRTGELFFGEGSRLTVL.

This clonotype showed up just a few times. This chain links TRBV20-1 with TRBJ2-3; D not resolved. This CDR3 has 12 amino acids. V dropped 4 bases and J dropped 1 base, with 6 bases sitting between them. Per germline, CDR1 DFQATT and CDR2 SNEGSKA (reference sequence). The CDR3 DNA sequence: TGCAGTGCTACCCCGGGCACAGATACGCAGTATTTT. The encoded protein is CSATPGTDTQYF.

V gene TRBV10-2 combines with J gene TRBJ1-6; D is uncertain. Trimming stripped 2 bases from V and 9 bases from J, with 8 bases between. The germline CDR1 and CDR2 sequences are WSHSY and SAAADI. The CDR3 loop spans 13 amino acids. CDR3 protein: CASSEGWGSPLHF. The CDR3 DNA reads TGCGCCAGCAGTGAGGGATGGGGTTCACCCCTCCACTTT.

This chain connects TRBV7-2 to TRBJ2-3; a possible D gene is TRBD2 (5 bases). The germline gives CDR1 SGHTA, CDR2 FQGNSA. The CDR3 extends over 14 amino acids. V was trimmed by 5 bases and J by 2 bases, leaving 11 bases between them. The CDR3 spells CASSPGLDTDTQYF. The CDR3 DNA reads as TGTGCCAGCAGCCCAGGACTGGACACAGATACGCAGTATTTT. The whole variable domain, remainder taken from reference TRBV7-2 and TRBJ2-3, is GAGVSQSPSNKVTEKGKDVELRCDPISGHTALYWYRQSLGQGLEFLIYFQGNSAPDKSGLPSDRFSAERTGGSVSTLTIQRTQQEDSAVYLCASSPGLDTDTQYFGPGTRLTVL.

The V and J genes are TRBV28 and TRBJ2-7; 7 bases line up with TRBD1. Germline CDR1 is MDHEN and CDR2 is SYDVKM. Losses at the gene ends were 6 bases for V and 1 base for J; bases not matched to a gene: 6. The CDR3 runs to 14 residues. CDR3 loop: CASRRSGGSYEQYF. In DNA, the CDR3 is TGTGCCAGCAGACGCTCAGGGGGATCCTACGAGCAGTACTTC.

This chain joins TRBV7-8 and TRBJ2-7; TRBD2 aligns across 8 bases. The CDR3 contains 16 residues. Germline CDR1 reads SGHVS; CDR2 reads FQNEAQ. V shed 6 bases and J 3 bases; nucleotides not matched to a gene: 13. The CDR3 sequence: CASRGRGREVNYEQYF. CDR3 coding DNA: TGTGCCAGCAGAGGCCGGGGGCGGGAGGTAAACTACGAGCAGTACTTC.

This rearrangement joins TRBV7-2 to TRBJ2-5; D remains ambiguous. The CDR3 has 12 amino acids. Trimming shortened V by 5 bases and J by 5 bases, and 9 bases separated the two germline ends. Germline values: CDR1 SGHTA, CDR2 FQGNSA. The CDR3 coding sequence is TGTGCCAGCAGCCATCGACCCGAGACCCAGTACTTC. Its translation is CASSHRPETQYF.

The V gene is TRBV6-1, the J gene TRBJ1-2, with a weak D call TRBD1 (5 bases). Germline lookup yields CDR1 MNHNS and CDR2 SASEGT. CDR3 size: 14 residues. V shed 6 bases and J shed 2 bases, with 13 bases lying between them. In DNA, the CDR3 is TGTGCCAGCAGCCCTCGGGACGGGAACTATGGCTACACCTTC. It is translated as CASSPRDGNYGYTF.

The rearrangement joins TRBV2 to TRBJ2-7, with D maybe TRBD1 (6 bases). From germline, CDR1 is SNHLY and CDR2 FYNNEI. The CDR3 has 14 amino acids. Trimming shortened V by 4 bases and J by 0 bases, and 10 bases separated the two germline ends. The CDR3 DNA reads TGTGCCAGCAGTGGAAGGGGGAGCTCCTACGAGCAGTACTTC. It specifies CASSGRGSSYEQYF.

CDR3 sequence: CASSILGGGNTEAFF. Written as DNA, the CDR3 is TGTGCCAGTAGTATATTAGGAGGGGGGAACACTGAAGCTTTCTTT. The chain joins TRBV19 to TRBJ1-1; tentatively, D is TRBD1 (6 bases). The ends were cut back, 2 bases at V and 1 base at J, with 11 bases in the middle. The germline CDR1 and CDR2 sequences are LNHDA and SQIVND (reference sequence). This CDR3 is built from 15 residues.